These 20 T cell receptor beta chains were sequenced from one sample in a study of cytomegalovirus exposure and HLA in healthy donors. The PCR had 60 Vbeta and 13 Jbeta primers. Here immunoSEQ multiplex PCR was the method, and the copy in TCRdb shows in-frame clones only, minus some. The sample records 110,000 to 150,000 clones, around 80% being singletons. Sequencing was done on a sample of PBMCs. These receptors were taken from a man aged 40-50 years in good health and CMV-seronegative.

The J gene is TRBJ2-3, the V gene TRBV9; 7 bases are shared with TRBD2. Germline CDR1 is SGDLS and CDR2 is YYNGEE. Unmatched junction bases numbered 8, after V lost 4 bases and J lost 3 bases. The CDR3 is 15 residues long. CDR3 DNA: TGTGCCAGCAGCTCGAGCGGGGTTTCAACAGATACGCAGTATTTT. The encoded protein is CASSSSGVSTDTQYF.

The rearrangement uses TRBV5-6 and TRBJ2-1; D is perhaps TRBD2 (6 bases). Between the trimmed V and J ends, which lost 0 bases and 4 bases, there was a span of 8 bases. This CDR3 is built from 14 residues. Germline-derived CDR1 and CDR2 are SGHDT and YYEEEE. In DNA form, the CDR3 reads TGTGCCAGCAGCTTGGACGGGGGTTACAATGAGCAGTTCTTC. As protein: CASSLDGGYNEQFF.

The rearrangement links TRBV25-1 to TRBJ2-5; D perhaps matches TRBD1 (6 bases). Germline V lookup: CDR1 MGHDK, CDR2 SYGVNS. This CDR3 region has 12 residues. V was trimmed by 5 bases and J by 5 bases, leaving 9 bases between them. CDR3 sequence (DNA): TGTGCCAGCAGTCCTCAGGGGGAGACCCAGTACTTC. Translated, it gives CASSPQGETQYF.

The chain links TRBV11-2 to TRBJ2-1; possibly TRBD2 for D (5 bases). Germline lookup yields CDR1 SGHAT and CDR2 FQNNGV. CDR3 length: 15 amino acids. The germline V and J ends were trimmed by 7 bases and 7 bases, with 20 bases remaining between them. DNA of the CDR3: TGTGCCAGCATCGCCCGATCCTTCTTAGCGAATGAGCAGTTCTTC. Translating it yields CASIARSFLANEQFF.

This clone was counted between two and nine times. The CDR3 bases are TGTGCCAGCAGTCTTGACTCGAACACCGGGGAGCTGTTTTTT. Protein product: CASSLDSNTGELFF. The chain is built from TRBV2 and TRBJ2-2, with no clear D. This CDR3 comprises 14 residues. Germline values: CDR1 SNHLY, CDR2 FYNNEI. V dropped 5 bases and J dropped 0 bases, with 7 bases sitting between them.

J is TRBJ2-7 and V is TRBV28, with TRBD2 matching 10 bases. This CDR3 spans 16 amino acids. Trimming removed 5 bases from V and 4 bases from J; junction bases left unmatched: 11. Germline V CDR1 and CDR2: MDHEN, SYDVKM. As DNA, the CDR3 is TGTGCCAGCAGTCTCATTAGCGGGGGGCTAGTTTACGAGCAGTACTTC. Encoded protein: CASSLISGGLVYEQYF. The full variable domain, rest sourced from reference TRBV28 and TRBJ2-7, is DVKVTQSSRYLVKRTGEKVFLECVQDMDHENMFWYRQDPGLGLRLIYFSYDVKMKEKGDIPEGYSVSREKKERFSLILESASTNQTSMYLCASSLISGGLVYEQYFGPGTRLTVT.

The rearrangement joins TRBV7-9 to TRBJ2-5, with D possibly being TRBD2 (6 bases). The V end lost 1 base, the J end lost 2 bases, and 8 bases lay between the germline ends. Germline CDR1 SEHNR, CDR2 FQNEAQ (reference sequence). The CDR3 contains 14 residues. Here the CDR3 reads CASSLVGGQETQYF. The DNA of the CDR3 is TGTGCCAGCAGCTTAGTCGGGGGTCAAGAGACCCAGTACTTC.

The V call is TRBV28, the J call TRBJ1-2; 7 positions match TRBD1. The ends lost 2 bases at V and 3 bases at J; junction bases unmatched: 6. Per germline, CDR1 MDHEN and CDR2 SYDVKM. The CDR3 has 15 amino acids. DNA for the CDR3: TGTGCCAGCAGTTTAGAGACAGGGAGAGACTATGGCTACACCTTC. Residues: CASSLETGRDYGYTF.

The rearrangement links TRBV27 to TRBJ1-4, with TRBD1 identical over 7 bases. The CDR3 is 14 amino acids. The germline gives CDR1 MNHEY, CDR2 SMNVEV (reference sequence). With V trimmed by 8 bases and J by 0 bases, 3 bases remained unmatched. In DNA form, the CDR3 reads TGTGCCAGCCGGGACAGAGCAACTAATGAAAAACTGTTTTTT. It yields the protein CASRDRATNEKLFF. The full variable domain, its missing parts supplied by reference TRBV27 and TRBJ1-4, is EAQVTQNPRYLITVTGKKLTVTCSQNMNHEYMSWYRQDPGLGLRQIYYSMNVEVTDKGDVPEGYKVSRKEKRNFPLILESPSPNQTSLYFCASRDRATNEKLFFGSGTQLSVL.

V is TRBV10-2 and J is TRBJ2-7; perhaps TRBD2 as D (6 bases). Germline CDR1 WSHSY, CDR2 SAAADI. The V gene lost 5 bases and the J gene lost 6 bases, with 14 bases spanning the gap. The CDR3 has 13 residues. DNA for the CDR3: TGCGCCAGCAGTCCCGGGGGATCAGCCGAGCAGTACTTC. Encoded protein: CASSPGGSAEQYF.

There are a few counts of this clone. The gene calls are TRBV4-1 and TRBJ1-3; no clear D gene. This CDR3 is built from 15 residues. V was pared by 2 bases and J by 0 bases, with 8 bases between. From germline, CDR1 is MGHRA and CDR2 YSYEKL. CDR3 loop: CASSQSPLSGNTIYF. The DNA for the CDR3 is TGCGCCAGCAGCCAATCCCCCCTCTCTGGAAACACCATATATTTT.

In the case of this clone: In the same sample, other DNA sequences code for this CDR3. This chain joins TRBV9 and TRBJ2-3, with a possible D match to TRBD2 (6 bases). Trimming removed 2 bases at V and 0 bases at J, with 7 bases between. The CDR3 runs 14 residues. The germline V gene encodes CDR1 SGDLS and CDR2 YYNGEE. The CDR3 DNA reads as TGTGCCAGCAGCGTGGCGGGGAGCACAGATACGCAGTATTTT. Translation gives CASSVAGSTDTQYF.

The V and J genes are TRBV12-5 and TRBJ2-1; D ambiguous. V was shortened by 6 bases and J by 6 bases, with 6 bases between the two germline ends. In germline, CDR1 is LGHNT, CDR2 FRNRAP. This CDR3 is built from 11 residues. The CDR3 loop reads CASGSGNEQFF. DNA of the CDR3: TGTGCTAGTGGCTCCGGCAATGAGCAGTTCTTC. The full variable domain, rest sourced from reference TRBV12-5 and TRBJ2-1, is DARVTQTPRHKVTEMGQEVTMRCQPILGHNTVFWYRQTMMQGLELLAYFRNRAPLDDSGMPKDRFSAEMPDATLATLKIQPSEPRDSAVYFCASGSGNEQFFGPGTRLTVL.

The V and J genes are TRBV7-2 and TRBJ1-5; tentative D call: TRBD1 (5 bases). The CDR3 totals 15 residues. CDR1 is SGHTA and CDR2 is FQGNSA in the germline V gene. With 1 base removed from V and 2 bases from J, the gap between germline ends came to 9 bases. CDR3 bases: TGTGCCAGCAGCTTAGGCGCGGGGCGCAATCAGCCCCAGCATTTT. This codes for CASSLGAGRNQPQHF.

This clone turned up a few times. The chain combines TRBV5-1 with TRBJ1-1; D gene unclear. There are 14 residues in the CDR3. The ends were cut back, 0 bases at V and 3 bases at J, with 9 bases in the middle. CDR1 SGHRS and CDR2 YFSETQ come from the germline V gene. The CDR3 region is CASSLDSGYTEAFF. As DNA, the CDR3 is TGCGCCAGCAGCTTGGATTCGGGTTACACTGAAGCTTTCTTT.

This clone was counted a single time. The chain uses TRBV6-1 and TRBJ2-7; TRBD1 matches at 9 bases. CDR1 and CDR2 (germline): MNHNS, SASEGT. V lost 5 bases and J lost 3; bases outside the gene matches: 5. The length of the CDR3 is 14 residues. The CDR3 protein is CASSHGTGYYEQYF. DNA of the CDR3: TGTGCCAGCAGTCACGGGACAGGGTACTACGAGCAGTACTTC.

V is TRBV5-1 and J is TRBJ2-7, with a weak D call TRBD2 (6 bases). Trimming removed 4 bases from V and 3 bases from J, with 17 bases in between. Germline lookup yields CDR1 SGHRS and CDR2 YFSETQ. The CDR3 covers 15 residues. The CDR3 DNA sequence: TGCGCCAGCAGCGTGGGGACTTCTGGGCACTACGAGCAGTACTTC. Its protein product is CASSVGTSGHYEQYF. Supplemented by reference TRBV5-1 and TRBJ2-7, the full variable domain reads KAGVTQTPRYLIKTRGQQVTLSCSPISGHRSVSWYQQTPGQGLQFLFEYFSETQRNKGNFPGRFSGRQFSNSRSEMNVSTLELGDSALYLCASSVGTSGHYEQYFGPGTRLTVT.

The chain carries TRBV29-1 and TRBJ1-2; D is unresolved. V was pared by 2 bases and J by 4 bases, with 8 bases between. Germline lookup yields CDR1 SQVTM and CDR2 ANQGSEA. The length of the CDR3 is 12 residues. The CDR3, as DNA: TGCAGCGTTGAATCCGCGAGCTATGGCTACACCTTC. The encoded protein is CSVESASYGYTF.

This chain links TRBV7-3 with TRBJ2-5; perhaps TRBD1 as D (5 bases). V lost 4 bases and J lost 4, with 10 bases in between. The CDR3 extends over 13 amino acids. The germline V gene encodes CDR1 SGHTA and CDR2 FQGTGA. In nucleotides, the CDR3 is TGTGCCAGCAGCTCCGGACATATAGAGACCCAGTACTTC. This encodes CASSSGHIETQYF.

The J gene is TRBJ1-3, the V gene TRBV9; D not certain. Between the trimmed V and J ends, which lost 2 bases and 6 bases, there was a span of 12 bases. The CDR3 has 14 residues. Germline V gene lookup returns CDR1 SGDLS and CDR2 YYNGEE. The CDR3 region has the DNA TGTGCCAGCAGCGTGGAAACTAAGGAAAACACCATATATTTT. Translated, it gives CASSVETKENTIYF.